This record covers a single TCR beta chain. Its cognate antigen is unknown. The PCR contained 60 Vbeta and 13 Jbeta primers. Per the authors' pipeline: A follow-up analysis tallied tens of millions of unique TCR beta chains, roughly 10 million shared. Data came from immunoSEQ multiplex PCR; TCRdb stores just in-frame clones and leaves some out. V and J calls and clone size are as listed in that table; D and trimming were resolved from the DNA. Here the sample table reports more than 200,000 clones. The sample belongs to a study of cytomegalovirus exposure and HLA in healthy donors. Study-wide findings and caveats: Information on immune exposure was restricted to one variable (CMV serostatus). Earlier analysis looked at TCR beta V segments, and most were productive about 90% or about 30% of the time.

The sample taken for sequencing was PBMCs. The clonotype comes from a woman aged 25 to 39 in good health and CMV-seropositive.

The CDR3: CASSLGGEQPQHF. For the CDR3, the DNA is TGTGCCAGCAGCTTAGGGGGAGAACAGCCCCAGCATTTT. The chain couples TRBV7-2 to TRBJ1-5; D is ambiguous. Trimming shortened V by 1 base and J by 7 bases, and 8 bases separated the two germline ends. The CDR3 totals 13 residues. Germline V gives CDR1 SGHTA, CDR2 FQGNSA.